This paragraph reports one T cell receptor beta chain. The repertoire was sequenced with immunoSEQ multiplex PCR; TCRdb's copy has only in-frame clones and lacks some. The sample comprises roughly 65,000 clones, 80% to 95% of which are singletons, and around 0.3% rests with the top ten. The germline gives CDR1 KGHSH, CDR2 LQKENI. The CDR3 length is 13 residues. Trimming removed 5 bases at V and 17 bases at J, with 19 bases between. Blood got drawn at baseline, again on cycle 4 day 1, and then on cycle 7 day 1. The data were taken from a study of OX40 agonist ivuxolimab in advanced cancers. The source of this sequence is an adult with an advanced solid tumor such as melanoma, head and neck, liver or kidney cancer. The specimen was CD4+ or CD8+ T cells sorted from blood, collected in a trial of the OX40 agonist ivuxolimab. V and J are TRBV18 and TRBJ1-6, with TRBD1 as a possible D gene (6 bases). Here the CDR3 reads CASSSQTDSRFHF. For the CDR3, the DNA is TGTGCCAGCTCATCCCAGACGGACAGCCGCTTCCACTTT.